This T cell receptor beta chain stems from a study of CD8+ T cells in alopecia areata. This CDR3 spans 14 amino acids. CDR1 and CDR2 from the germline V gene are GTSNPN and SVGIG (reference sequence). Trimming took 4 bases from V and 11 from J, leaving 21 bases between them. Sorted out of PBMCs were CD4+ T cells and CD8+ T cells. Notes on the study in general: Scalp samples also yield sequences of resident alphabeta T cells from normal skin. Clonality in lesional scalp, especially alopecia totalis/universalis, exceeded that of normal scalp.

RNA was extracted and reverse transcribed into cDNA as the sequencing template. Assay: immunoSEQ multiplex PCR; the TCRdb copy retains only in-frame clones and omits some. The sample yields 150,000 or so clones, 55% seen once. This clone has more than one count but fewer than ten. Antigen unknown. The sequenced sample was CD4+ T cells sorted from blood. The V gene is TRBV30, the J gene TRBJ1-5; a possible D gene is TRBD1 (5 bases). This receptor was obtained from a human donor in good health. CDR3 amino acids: CAWTGAASREAQHF. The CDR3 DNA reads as TGTGCCTGGACCGGGGCGGCGTCTCGAGAAGCCCAGCATTTT.